These 11 T cell receptor beta chains were all obtained from the same sample, sequenced in a study of shared clonotypes between healthy human individuals. Assay: immunoSEQ multiplex PCR; the TCRdb copy retains only in-frame clones and omits some. The sample lists some 790,000 clones, just under 75% occurring once. The sequencing sample was made of memory CD4+ T cells sorted from blood. Subset indicated: CD45RA-negative fraction. These receptors originate from a woman in her thirties in good health.

The sample holds a few counts of this clone. The chain joins TRBV7-9 to TRBJ2-1, with 7 bases identical to TRBD1. The CDR3 consists of 13 residues. V lost 5 bases and J lost 5; bases outside the gene matches: 3. Germline CDR1 is SEHNR and CDR2 is FQNEAQ (reference sequence). In DNA, the CDR3 is TGTGCCAGCAGCCCCGGGACAGACAATGAGCAGTTCTTC. It codes for CASSPGTDNEQFF.

V gene TRBV19 combines with J gene TRBJ2-5, with TRBD1 matching over 10 bases. From germline, CDR1 is LNHDA and CDR2 SQIVND (reference sequence). After removal of 4 bases from V and 7 bases from J, the junction contained 12 bases not matched to a gene. The CDR3 is made up of 16 amino acids. The CDR3 loop is CASSRGGQGPLGTQYF. Written as DNA, the CDR3 is TGTGCCAGTAGTAGAGGGGGACAGGGGCCCCTAGGGACCCAGTACTTC.

This rearrangement joins TRBV6-5 to TRBJ2-2; no clear D gene. Germline CDR1 MNHEY, CDR2 SVGAGI. There are 14 residues in the CDR3. Trimming removed 7 bases at V and 6 bases at J, with 15 bases between. The CDR3 sequence: CASTRDLASGELFF. CDR3 sequence (DNA): TGTGCCAGCACCAGAGACTTAGCATCCGGGGAGCTGTTTTTT.

In its sample, this clone was seen once. The chain employs TRBV29-1 and TRBJ1-1, with D maybe TRBD1 (5 bases). Per germline, CDR1 SQVTM and CDR2 ANQGSEA. The CDR3 runs 13 residues. V lost 1 base and J lost 2, with 8 bases in between. DNA of the CDR3: TGCAGCGTTGAAGGACAGCAAAACACTGAAGCTTTCTTT. Translated, it gives CSVEGQQNTEAFF.

Here the CDR3 DNA reads TGTGCCAGCAGTACGACAGTAGTGAACACTGAAGCTTTCTTT. Translation gives CASSTTVVNTEAFF. The gene calls are TRBV6-1 and TRBJ1-1; D is perhaps TRBD1 (5 bases). This CDR3 comprises 14 residues. Germline V gene sequence: CDR1 MNHNS, CDR2 SASEGT. V lost 5 bases and J 0 bases, leaving 10 bases between the germline ends.

This chain links TRBV5-1 with TRBJ2-5; TRBD1 matches at 7 bases. CDR1 is SGHRS, CDR2 YFSETQ, per germline. The V segment lost 3 bases and the J segment 0 bases; nucleotides outside the gene matches: 14. CDR3 length: 18 amino acids. CDR3 amino acids: CASSSRTGKSANQETQYF. CDR3 coding DNA: TGCGCCAGCAGCTCCCGGACAGGCAAATCGGCTAACCAAGAGACCCAGTACTTC.

The chain combines TRBV9 with TRBJ1-1; D call uncertain. Germline-derived CDR1 and CDR2 are SGDLS and YYNGEE. This CDR3 comprises 14 residues. Trimming shortened V by 0 bases and J by 0 bases, and 6 bases separated the two germline ends. The CDR3 sequence is CASSVGAVNTEAFF. CDR3 nucleotide sequence: TGTGCCAGCAGCGTAGGCGCGGTGAACACTGAAGCTTTCTTT.

The chain is built from TRBV6-6 and TRBJ2-3; a possible D gene is TRBD2 (5 bases). CDR1 is MNHNY, CDR2 SVGAGI, per germline (reference sequence). V was shortened by 0 bases and J by 5 bases, with 15 bases between the two germline ends. This CDR3 has 16 amino acids. CDR3 loop: CASSYSGVRGGDTQYF. As DNA, the CDR3 is TGTGCCAGCAGTTACTCGGGTGTGCGAGGAGGAGATACGCAGTATTTT.

The V call is TRBV19, the J call TRBJ1-5; D gene uncertain. V was trimmed by 0 bases and J by 11 bases, leaving 14 bases between them. The CDR3 has 14 amino acids. The germline V gene has CDR1 LNHDA and CDR2 SQIVND (reference sequence). The CDR3 spells CASSIDRQFPAQHF. CDR3 bases: TGTGCCAGTAGTATAGATCGGCAGTTCCCAGCCCAGCATTTT.

This clone was found a few times. The gene calls are TRBV5-1 and TRBJ2-5; 13 bases line up with TRBD2. Germline assignment: CDR1 SGHRS and CDR2 YFSETQ. Trimming at V came to 2 bases and at J to 5 bases, leaving 6 bases not matched to a gene. The CDR3 runs to 16 residues. This CDR3 reads CASSFGLAGDWETQYF. Written as DNA, the CDR3 is TGCGCCAGCAGCTTCGGACTAGCGGGAGATTGGGAGACCCAGTACTTC.

The chain joins TRBV28 to TRBJ2-7; possibly TRBD1 or TRBD2 for D (5 bases each). The CDR3 length is 14 residues. Germline loops: CDR1 MDHEN, CDR2 SYDVKM. Trimming removed 7 bases from V and 6 bases from J, with 19 bases in between. CDR3 in DNA: TGTGCCAGCACGCCCGGGGACGGCCTACGCGAGCAGTACTTC. Amino acid sequence: CASTPGDGLREQYF.